The clone carrying this T cell receptor (beta chain) was seen a single time. The antigen remains undetermined. Primers included in the PCR were 60 Vbeta and 13 Jbeta primers. Generated by immunoSEQ multiplex PCR, the TCRdb table keeps only in-frame clones and is missing some. The table has approximately 100,000 clones, under 85% seen once. The CDR3 consists of 16 residues. Germline CDR1 reads SGHRS; CDR2 reads YFSETQ. Trimming shortened V by 4 bases and J by 4 bases, and 20 bases separated the two germline ends. These data are taken from a study of cytomegalovirus exposure and HLA in healthy donors. The study's findings and limits: A link between a missense DCLRE1C variant and TCR beta V- and J-gene trimming emerged from a later analysis. For most TCR beta V segments, an earlier analysis put the productive rate at about 87% or about 30% of the time.

Sequencing was done on a sample of PBMCs. V is TRBV5-1 and J is TRBJ1-2; D possibly corresponds to TRBD1 (5 bases). The clonotype originates from a man aged 35 to 55 in good health and CMV-seropositive. CDR3 region: CASSPNEQVPSYGYTF. In nucleotides, the CDR3 is TGCGCCAGCAGCCCCAATGAACAGGTACCCAGCTATGGCTACACCTTC.